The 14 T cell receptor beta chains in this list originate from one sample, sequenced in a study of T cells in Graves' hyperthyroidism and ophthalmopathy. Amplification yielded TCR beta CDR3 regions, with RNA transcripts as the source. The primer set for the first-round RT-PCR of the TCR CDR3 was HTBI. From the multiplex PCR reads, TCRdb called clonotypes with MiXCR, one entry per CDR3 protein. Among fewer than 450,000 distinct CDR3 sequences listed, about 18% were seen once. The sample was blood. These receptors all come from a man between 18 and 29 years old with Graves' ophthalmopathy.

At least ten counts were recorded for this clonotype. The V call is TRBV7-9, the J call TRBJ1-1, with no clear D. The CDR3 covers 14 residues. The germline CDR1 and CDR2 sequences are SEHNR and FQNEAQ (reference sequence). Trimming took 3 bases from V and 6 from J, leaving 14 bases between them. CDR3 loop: CASSFGSFGSEAFF. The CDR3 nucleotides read TGTGCCAGCAGCTTTGGGTCCTTTGGTTCTGAAGCTTTCTTT. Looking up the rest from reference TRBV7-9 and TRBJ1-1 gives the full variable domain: DTGVSQNPRHKITKRGQNVTFRCDPISEHNRLYWYRQTLGQGPEFLTYFQNEAQLEKSRLLSDRFSAERPKGSFSTLEIQRTEQGDSAMYLCASSFGSFGSEAFFGQGTRLTVV.

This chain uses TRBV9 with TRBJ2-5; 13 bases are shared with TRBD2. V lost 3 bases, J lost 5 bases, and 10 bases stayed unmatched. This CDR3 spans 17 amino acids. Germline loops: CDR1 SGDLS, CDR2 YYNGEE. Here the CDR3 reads CASSGGTSGEAWETQYF. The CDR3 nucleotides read TGTGCCAGCAGCGGCGGGACTAGCGGGGAGGCCTGGGAGACCCAGTACTTC. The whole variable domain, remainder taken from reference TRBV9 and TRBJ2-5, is DSGVTQTPKHLITATGQRVTLRCSPRSGDLSVYWYQQSLDQGLQFLIQYYNGEERAKGNILERFSAQQFPDLHSELNLSSLELGDSALYFCASSGGTSGEAWETQYFGPGTRLLVL.

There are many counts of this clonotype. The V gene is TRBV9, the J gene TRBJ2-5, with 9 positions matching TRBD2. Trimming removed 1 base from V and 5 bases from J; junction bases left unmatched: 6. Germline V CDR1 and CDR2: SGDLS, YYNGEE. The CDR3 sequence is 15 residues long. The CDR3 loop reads CASSVMAGGRETQYF. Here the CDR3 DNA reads TGTGCCAGCAGCGTAATGGCGGGGGGGCGGGAGACCCAGTACTTC.

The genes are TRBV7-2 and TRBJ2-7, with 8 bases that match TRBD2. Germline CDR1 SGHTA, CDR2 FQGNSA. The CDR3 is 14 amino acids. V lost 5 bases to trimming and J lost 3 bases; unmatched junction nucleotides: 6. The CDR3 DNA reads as TGTGCCAGCAGCCCGGGACTAGAATTCTACGAGCAGTACTTC. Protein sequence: CASSPGLEFYEQYF.

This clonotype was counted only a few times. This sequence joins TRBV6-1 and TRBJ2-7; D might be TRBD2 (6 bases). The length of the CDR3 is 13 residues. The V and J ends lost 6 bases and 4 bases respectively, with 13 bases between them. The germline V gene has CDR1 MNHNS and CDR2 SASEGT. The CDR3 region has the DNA TGTGCCAGCAGGCACATGGGGGGATACGAGCAGTACTTC. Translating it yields CASRHMGGYEQYF.

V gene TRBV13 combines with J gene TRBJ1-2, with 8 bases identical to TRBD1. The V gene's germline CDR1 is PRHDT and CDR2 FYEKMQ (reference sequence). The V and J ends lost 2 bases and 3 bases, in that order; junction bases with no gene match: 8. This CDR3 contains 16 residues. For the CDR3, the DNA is TGTGCCAGCAGCTTACGGCCAGGGGGCGCGGACTATGGCTACACCTTC. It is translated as CASSLRPGGADYGYTF.

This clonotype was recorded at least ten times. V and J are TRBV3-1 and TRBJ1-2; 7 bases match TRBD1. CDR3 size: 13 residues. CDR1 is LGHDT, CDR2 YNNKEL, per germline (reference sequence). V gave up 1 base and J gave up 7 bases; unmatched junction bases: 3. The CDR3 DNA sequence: TGTGCCAGCAGCCAAGGACAGGGTGCTGGCTACACCTTC. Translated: CASSQGQGAGYTF. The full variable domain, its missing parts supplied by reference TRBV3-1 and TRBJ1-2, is DTAVSQTPKYLVTQMGNDKSIKCEQNLGHDTMYWYKQDSKKFLKIMFSYNNKELIINETVPNRFSPKSPDKAHLNLHINSLELGDSAVYFCASSQGQGAGYTFGSGTRLTVV.

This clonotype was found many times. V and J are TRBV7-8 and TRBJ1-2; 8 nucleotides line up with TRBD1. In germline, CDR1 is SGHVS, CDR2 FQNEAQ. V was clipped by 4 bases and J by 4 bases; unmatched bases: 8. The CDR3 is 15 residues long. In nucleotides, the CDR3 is TGTGCCAGCAGCTATTCAGGGGGCGTCAGCTATGGCTACACCTTC. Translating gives CASSYSGGVSYGYTF. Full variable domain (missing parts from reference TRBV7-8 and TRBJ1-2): GAGVSQSPRYKVAKRGQDVALRCDPISGHVSLFWYQQALGQGPEFLTYFQNEAQLDKSGLPSDRFFAERPEGSVSTLKIQRTQQEDSAVYLCASSYSGGVSYGYTFGSGTRLTVV.

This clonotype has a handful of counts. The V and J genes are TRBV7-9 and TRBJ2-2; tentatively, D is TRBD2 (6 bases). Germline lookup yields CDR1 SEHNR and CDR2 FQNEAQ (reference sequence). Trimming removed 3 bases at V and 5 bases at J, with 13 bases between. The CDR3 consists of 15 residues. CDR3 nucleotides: TGTGCCAGCAGCTTGGGACCCCGGGAGACCGGGGAGCTGTTTTTT. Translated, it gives CASSLGPRETGELFF.

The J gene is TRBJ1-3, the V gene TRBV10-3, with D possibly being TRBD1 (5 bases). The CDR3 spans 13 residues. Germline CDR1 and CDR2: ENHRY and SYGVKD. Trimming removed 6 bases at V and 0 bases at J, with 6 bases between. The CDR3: CAIRTDSGNTIYF. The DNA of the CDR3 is TGTGCCATCAGGACAGACTCTGGAAACACCATATATTTT.

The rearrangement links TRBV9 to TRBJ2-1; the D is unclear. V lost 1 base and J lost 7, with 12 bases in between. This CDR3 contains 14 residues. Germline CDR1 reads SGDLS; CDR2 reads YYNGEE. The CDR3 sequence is CASSVYSDLNEQFF. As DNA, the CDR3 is TGTGCCAGCAGCGTATACTCAGATCTGAATGAGCAGTTCTTC. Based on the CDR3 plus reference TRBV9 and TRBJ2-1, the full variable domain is DSGVTQTPKHLITATGQRVTLRCSPRSGDLSVYWYQQSLDQGLQFLIQYYNGEERAKGNILERFSAQQFPDLHSELNLSSLELGDSALYFCASSVYSDLNEQFFGPGTRLTVL.

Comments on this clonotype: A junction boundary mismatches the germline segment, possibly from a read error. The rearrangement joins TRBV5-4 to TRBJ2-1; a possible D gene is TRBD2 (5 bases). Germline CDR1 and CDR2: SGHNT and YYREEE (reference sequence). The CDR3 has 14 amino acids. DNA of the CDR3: TGTGCCAGCAGCTTGGGCGGACTCTACAATGAGCAGCTCTTC. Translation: CASSLGGLYNEQLF.

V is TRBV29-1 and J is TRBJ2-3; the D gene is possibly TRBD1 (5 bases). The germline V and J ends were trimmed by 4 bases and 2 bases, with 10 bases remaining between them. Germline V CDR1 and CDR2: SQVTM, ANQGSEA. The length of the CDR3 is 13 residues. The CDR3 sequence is CSVADRLTDTQYF. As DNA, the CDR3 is TGCAGCGTTGCCGACAGACTCACAGATACGCAGTATTTT.

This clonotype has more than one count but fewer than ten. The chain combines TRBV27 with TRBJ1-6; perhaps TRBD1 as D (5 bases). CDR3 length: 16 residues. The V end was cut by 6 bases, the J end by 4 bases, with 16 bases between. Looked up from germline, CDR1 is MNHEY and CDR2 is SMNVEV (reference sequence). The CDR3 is CASSLVGPGYNSPLHF. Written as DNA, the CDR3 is TGTGCCAGCAGCCTAGTGGGGCCCGGGTATAATTCACCCCTCCACTTT.